These 29 T cell receptor beta chains came from one sample sequenced in a study of T cell repertoires in cytomegalovirus infection. MiXCR was run by TCRdb on the reads, yielding one entry per CDR3 protein. The sample contains 140,000 to 150,000 distinct CDR3 sequences, 30% to 40% of which appear only once. Their antigens remain unidentified. This material consisted of CD8+ T cells from cultured PBMCs, taken from culture after CMV antigen stimulation. These TCRs come from a human donor in good health (CMV status not recorded). Some clones in this sample may be carry-over from other donors' samples.

The chain combines TRBV11-2 with TRBJ2-2; TRBD1 matches at 7 bases. Germline trimming cut 2 bases from V and 4 bases from J; bases unmatched to any gene: 4. The CDR3 is 15 residues long. Germline V lookup: CDR1 SGHAT, CDR2 FQNNGV. In DNA, the CDR3 is TGTGCCAGCAGCTTATGGGGACAGTCCACCGGGGAGCTGTTTTTT. Protein product: CASSLWGQSTGELFF.

The rearrangement uses TRBV7-4 and TRBJ1-2; TRBD1 matches at 11 bases. This CDR3 region has 13 residues. The germline CDR1 and CDR2 sequences are SGHVT and SQSDAQ. V gave up 5 bases and J gave up 7 bases; unmatched junction bases: 3. CDR3 DNA: TGTGCCAGCAGCCCAGGACAGGGGGCTGGCTACACCTTC. This encodes CASSPGQGAGYTF.

CDR3 amino acids: CASIPQAGFSYEQYF. The CDR3 nucleotides are TGTGCCAGCATCCCACAGGCGGGGTTCTCCTACGAGCAGTACTTC. The chain recombines TRBV27 with TRBJ2-7, with a tentative D call TRBD2 (6 bases). Per germline, CDR1 MNHEY and CDR2 SMNVEV (reference sequence). The CDR3 has 15 residues. The germline V and J ends were trimmed by 7 bases and 0 bases, with 16 bases remaining between them.

Many counts were recorded for this clonotype. The J gene is TRBJ2-7, the V gene TRBV2, with 7 nucleotides matching TRBD2. J was trimmed by 0 bases and V by 5 bases; bases with no gene match: 4. From germline, CDR1 is SNHLY and CDR2 FYNNEI. CDR3 length: 14 residues. The DNA of the CDR3 is TGTGCCAGCAGTACAGGCGGGGGCTCCTACGAGCAGTACTTC. Translating gives CASSTGGGSYEQYF.

The gene calls are TRBV9 and TRBJ2-3; 10 positions agree with TRBD2. This CDR3 region has 23 residues. With V trimmed by 0 bases and J by 5 bases, 27 bases remained unmatched. Germline lookup yields CDR1 SGDLS and CDR2 YYNGEE. This chain's CDR3 is CASSVEASGADDASGGVRDTQYF. DNA of the CDR3: TGTGCCAGCAGCGTAGAGGCTAGTGGGGCGGATGATGCTAGCGGGGGTGTAAGAGATACGCAGTATTTT.

This chain connects TRBV6-6 to TRBJ2-5; D uncertain. The V and J ends lost 2 bases and 7 bases respectively, with 14 bases between them. The germline gives CDR1 MNHNY, CDR2 SVGAGI (reference sequence). This CDR3 comprises 14 residues. CDR3 nucleotide sequence: TGTGCCAGCAGTTACCAGATTGGGGTCCCGACCCAGTACTTC. Translated: CASSYQIGVPTQYF.

The chain carries TRBV7-8 and TRBJ1-2; D is ambiguous. This CDR3 region has 14 residues. Germline loops: CDR1 SGHVS, CDR2 FQNEAQ. V gave up 5 bases and J gave up 7 bases, with 17 bases separating them. CDR3 DNA sequence: TGTGCCAGCAGCCCCATCCTTGATCGATTTGGCTACACCTTC. Translation gives CASSPILDRFGYTF.

At least ten counts were recorded for this clonotype. The chain is built from TRBV19 and TRBJ1-1; a possible D gene is TRBD1 (5 bases). The CDR3 sequence is 14 residues long. The V gene's germline CDR1 is LNHDA and CDR2 SQIVND (reference sequence). The V end was cut by 10 bases, the J end by 3 bases, with 18 bases between. The chain's CDR3 is CATLGGLGDTEAFF. DNA for the CDR3: TGTGCCACCCTCGGTGGCCTGGGGGACACTGAAGCTTTCTTT.

This chain uses TRBV19 with TRBJ1-1; perhaps TRBD1 as D (6 bases). Trimming left V 3 bases short and J 0 bases short, with 11 bases between. CDR1 and CDR2 (germline): LNHDA, SQIVND (reference sequence). The CDR3 runs to 15 residues. CDR3 bases: TGTGCCAGTAGTATGGGCAGGGGCCTGAACACTGAAGCTTTCTTT. It translates to CASSMGRGLNTEAFF.

This chain links TRBV6-6 with TRBJ2-2, with 8 positions matching TRBD1. The V segment lost 2 bases and the J segment 3 bases; nucleotides outside the gene matches: 11. Germline values: CDR1 MNHNY, CDR2 SVGAGI (reference sequence). The CDR3 is 18 amino acids. As DNA, the CDR3 is TGTGCCAGCAGTTACCCTCGAGAGGGACAGGAGCACACCGGGGAGCTGTTTTTT. Its protein product is CASSYPREGQEHTGELFF.

The chain recombines TRBV11-2 with TRBJ2-3; TRBD2 matches 7 bases. The V gene end was trimmed by 3 bases and the J gene end by 1 base; junction bases not matched to a gene: 4. The CDR3 sequence is 15 residues long. From germline, CDR1 is SGHAT and CDR2 FQNNGV. The CDR3 spells CASSFSGAGTDTQYF. The CDR3 DNA follows: TGTGCCAGCAGCTTCAGCGGGGCGGGCACAGATACGCAGTATTTT.

The V and J genes are TRBV27 and TRBJ2-1; possible D gene TRBD2, 5 bases. The CDR3 loop spans 13 amino acids. CDR1 MNHEY and CDR2 SMNVEV come from the germline V gene (reference sequence). V dropped 2 bases and J dropped 6 bases, with 8 bases sitting between them. CDR3: CASSLQLANEQFF. The CDR3 DNA reads as TGTGCCAGCAGTTTACAGCTAGCCAATGAGCAGTTCTTC.

Concerning this clonotype: This may be a read error: a much more frequent sequence differs by one nucleotide. The chain joins TRBV7-2 to TRBJ1-2, with unresolved D. This CDR3 contains 16 residues. Germline-derived CDR1 and CDR2 are SGHTA and FQGNSA. The CDR3 sequence: CASSLVTWVIEYGYNF. The CDR3 region has the DNA TGTGCCAGCAGCTTAGTGACCTGGGTAATCGAGTATGGCTACAACTTC.

This clonotype was counted a few times. V is TRBV27 and J is TRBJ1-5; the D is unclear. Trimming pared 3 bases from V and 2 bases from J, leaving 8 bases between. Germline CDR1 reads MNHEY; CDR2 reads SMNVEV (reference sequence). CDR3 length: 14 amino acids. The CDR3 loop is CASSFLGRNQPQHF. CDR3 coding DNA: TGTGCCAGCAGTTTTTTAGGACGCAATCAGCCCCAGCATTTT.

Details on this clonotype: A read error is likely, as this CDR3 ends without the conserved phenylalanine or tryptophan. This chain uses TRBV27 with TRBJ1-5; D ambiguous. V was shortened by 0 bases and J by 5 bases, with 5 bases between the two germline ends. The CDR3 extends over 13 amino acids. Germline values: CDR1 MNHEY, CDR2 SMNVEV (reference sequence). The CDR3 sequence: CASSLSPHQPQHL. CDR3 bases: TGTGCCAGCAGTTTATCGCCCCATCAGCCCCAGCATTTA.

This clonotype appeared a few times. The gene calls are TRBV4-1 and TRBJ1-1, with unresolved D. V was trimmed by 0 bases and J by 3 bases, leaving 11 bases between them. The CDR3 runs to 15 residues. The germline gives CDR1 MGHRA, CDR2 YSYEKL. Written as DNA, the CDR3 is TGCGCCAGCAGCCAAGAAGCAGTGTCGGACACTGAAGCTTTCTTT. Its protein product is CASSQEAVSDTEAFF.

This clonotype was detected a few times. This chain links TRBV12-3 or TRBV12-4 with TRBJ2-2; TRBD2 matches at 8 bases. V lost 5 bases to trimming and J lost 7 bases; unmatched junction nucleotides: 9. The CDR3 loop spans 15 amino acids. The CDR3 nucleotides read TGTGCCAGCAGTCCCTTAGCGGGGCCGGTCGGGGAGCTGTTTTTT. Its translation: CASSPLAGPVGELFF.

As regards this clonotype: This sequence may be a read error, since a much larger clone differs from it by one base. V usage is TRBV7-3 and J usage is TRBJ2-1; 7 nucleotides agree with TRBD1. CDR1 is SGHTA and CDR2 is FQGTGA in the germline V gene. The CDR3 loop spans 13 amino acids. The CDR3, as DNA: TGTACCAGCAGCTTTTCGACAGGGTATGAGCAGTTCTTC. It specifies CTSSFSTGYEQFF. Filled out from reference TRBV7-3 and TRBJ2-1, the complete variable domain reads GAGVSQTPSNKVTEKGKYVELRCDPISGHTALYWYRQSLGQGPEFLIYFQGTGAADDSGLPNDRFFAVRPEGSVSTLKIQRTERGDSAVYLCTSSFSTGYEQFFGPGTRLTVL.

This clonotype was seen a few times. The chain recombines TRBV4-1 with TRBJ2-1; 14 nucleotides line up with TRBD2. Germline CDR1 MGHRA, CDR2 YSYEKL. This CDR3 has 19 amino acids. The V and J ends lost 2 bases and 5 bases, in that order; junction bases with no gene match: 11. CDR3 amino acids: CASSQTILPGLAGDNEQFF. Here the CDR3 DNA reads TGCGCCAGCAGCCAAACCATCCTTCCGGGACTAGCGGGGGACAATGAGCAGTTCTTC.

V gene TRBV15 combines with J gene TRBJ2-7; D might be TRBD1 (6 bases). V lost 0 bases and J lost 5, with 11 bases in between. Per germline, CDR1 LNHNV and CDR2 YYDKDF (reference sequence). CDR3 length equals 14 residues. This chain's CDR3 is CATSRDTGLDEQYF. In nucleotides, the CDR3 is TGTGCCACCAGCAGAGATACAGGGCTGGACGAGCAGTACTTC. The variable domain in full, completed from reference TRBV15 and TRBJ2-7, reads DAMVIQNPRYQVTQFGKPVTLSCSQTLNHNVMYWYQQKSSQAPKLLFHYYDKDFNNEADTPDNFQSRRPNTSFCFLDIRSPGLGDTAMYLCATSRDTGLDEQYFGPGTRLTVT.

The chain joins TRBV28 to TRBJ1-5, with 8 bases fitting TRBD1. The length of the CDR3 is 15 residues. J lost 2 bases, V lost 1 base, and 1 base had no gene match. Germline lookup yields CDR1 MDHEN and CDR2 SYDVKM. DNA of the CDR3: TGTGCCAGCAGTTTATTGACAGGGGGCAATCAGCCCCAGCATTTT. Its protein is CASSLLTGGNQPQHF.

The sample holds many counts of this clonotype. The chain employs TRBV7-2 and TRBJ1-1, with D possibly TRBD1 on 5 matching bases. CDR3 length equals 17 residues. V was shortened by 4 bases and J by 4 bases, with 22 bases between the two germline ends. The V gene's germline CDR1 is SGHTA and CDR2 FQGNSA. The CDR3 bases are TGTGCCAGCAGCTGGGACCTATTACAGGTTATCGGCACTGAAGCTTTCTTT. Protein: CASSWDLLQVIGTEAFF.

CDR3 sequence: CASSLWGLAGVDEQFF. The CDR3 DNA follows: TGTGCCAGCAGTTTGTGGGGACTAGCGGGGGTGGATGAGCAGTTCTTC. The chain combines TRBV27 with TRBJ2-1, with 14 bases matching TRBD2. Per the germline V gene, CDR1 is MNHEY and CDR2 is SMNVEV (reference sequence). J gave up 8 bases and V 3 bases, and 6 bases lay outside the gene matches. This CDR3 region has 16 residues.

The sample holds many counts of this clonotype. The chain uses TRBV7-8 and TRBJ2-1; tentative D call: TRBD1 (7 bases). This CDR3 region has 14 residues. CDR1 is SGHVS, CDR2 FQNEAQ, per germline. Trimming stripped 5 bases from V and 3 bases from J, with 11 bases between. CDR3 bases: TGTGCCAGCAGCGGGGGGACAGACTACAATGAGCAGTTCTTC. Its translation is CASSGGTDYNEQFF.

The rearrangement joins TRBV2 to TRBJ1-4; TRBD1 agrees at 8 bases. The J segment lost 8 bases and the V segment lost 11 bases, leaving 10 bases of the junction unmatched. Germline assignment: CDR1 SNHLY and CDR2 FYNNEI. The CDR3 totals 13 residues. CDR3 loop: CAWTGQAREKLFF. The DNA of the CDR3 is TGTGCCTGGACGGGACAGGCCCGGGAAAAACTGTTTTTT.

This clonotype has just one count. This chain connects TRBV7-6 to TRBJ2-1; D unclear. V dropped 3 bases and J dropped 5 bases, with 8 bases sitting between them. Per germline, CDR1 SGHVS and CDR2 FNYEAQ. The CDR3 contains 13 residues. CDR3 DNA: TGTGCCAGCAGCTTCCCCCCCAACAATGAGCAGTTCTTC. Its protein is CASSFPPNNEQFF.

This chain connects TRBV20-1 to TRBJ2-7, with TRBD2 matching over 7 bases. The CDR3 extends over 16 amino acids. V was pared by 2 bases and J by 1 base, with 11 bases of the junction left unmatched. Germline V gives CDR1 DFQATT, CDR2 SNEGSKA (reference sequence). The CDR3 sequence: CSARPGASGASYEQYF. As DNA, the CDR3 is TGCAGTGCTAGACCCGGCGCTAGCGGAGCATCCTACGAGCAGTACTTC.

This clonotype was found a few times. This chain uses TRBV5-5 with TRBJ2-7; D gene uncertain. Trimming pared 4 bases from V and 0 bases from J, leaving 8 bases between. The CDR3 totals 13 residues. Germline-derived CDR1 and CDR2 are SGHKS and YYEKEE (reference sequence). The CDR3 spells CASSGSPSYEQYF. The CDR3 region has the DNA TGTGCCAGCAGCGGCTCCCCCTCCTACGAGCAGTACTTC.

This clonotype was observed at least ten times. V usage is TRBV7-2 and J usage is TRBJ2-3; the D call may be TRBD1 or TRBD2 (5 bases each). The V and J ends lost 0 bases and 0 bases respectively, with 7 bases between them. CDR1 is SGHTA and CDR2 is FQGNSA in the germline V gene. The CDR3 is 15 amino acids. CDR3 residues: CASSLAGDSTDTQYF. In DNA form, the CDR3 reads TGTGCCAGCAGCTTAGCGGGGGATAGCACAGATACGCAGTATTTT.